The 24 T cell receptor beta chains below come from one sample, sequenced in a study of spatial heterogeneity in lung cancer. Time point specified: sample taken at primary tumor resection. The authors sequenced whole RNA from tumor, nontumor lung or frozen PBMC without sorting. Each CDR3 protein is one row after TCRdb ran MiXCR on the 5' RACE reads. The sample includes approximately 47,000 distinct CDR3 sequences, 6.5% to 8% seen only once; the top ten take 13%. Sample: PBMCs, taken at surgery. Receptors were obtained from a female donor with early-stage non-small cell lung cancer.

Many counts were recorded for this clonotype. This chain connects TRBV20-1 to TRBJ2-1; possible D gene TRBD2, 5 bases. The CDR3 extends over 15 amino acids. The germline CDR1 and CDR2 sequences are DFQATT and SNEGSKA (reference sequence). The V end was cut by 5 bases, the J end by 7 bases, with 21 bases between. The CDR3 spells CSARSPGNVGNEQFF. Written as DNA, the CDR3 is TGCAGTGCTCGTTCACCCGGGAACGTGGGGAATGAGCAGTTCTTC.

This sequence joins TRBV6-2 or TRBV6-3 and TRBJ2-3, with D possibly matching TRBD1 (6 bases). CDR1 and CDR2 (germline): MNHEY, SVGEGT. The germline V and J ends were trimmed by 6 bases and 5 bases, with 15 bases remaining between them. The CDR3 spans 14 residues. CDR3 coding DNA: TGTGCCAGCAGCCCCCCGACAGGCAGAGATACGCAGTATTTT. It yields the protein CASSPPTGRDTQYF.

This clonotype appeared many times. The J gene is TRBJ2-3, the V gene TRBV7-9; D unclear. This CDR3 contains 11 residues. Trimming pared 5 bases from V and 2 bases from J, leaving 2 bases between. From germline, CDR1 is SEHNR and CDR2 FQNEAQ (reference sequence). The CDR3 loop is CASSDTDTQYF. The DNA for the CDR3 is TGTGCCAGCAGCGACACAGATACGCAGTATTTT.

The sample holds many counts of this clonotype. The CDR3 protein is CANPIRSYNEQFF. CDR3 nucleotide sequence: TGTGCCAACCCAATACGCTCCTACAATGAGCAGTTCTTC. This chain links TRBV12-3 or TRBV12-4 with TRBJ2-1; D unresolved. V was clipped by 10 bases and J by 0 bases, with 10 bases between them. The CDR3 is 13 amino acids.

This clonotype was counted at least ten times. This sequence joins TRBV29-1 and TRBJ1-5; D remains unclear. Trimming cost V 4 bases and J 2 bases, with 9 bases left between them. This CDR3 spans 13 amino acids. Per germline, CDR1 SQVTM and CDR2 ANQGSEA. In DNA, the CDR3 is TGCAGCGTTGGTTTCGGAGGCAATCAGCCCCAGCATTTT. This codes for CSVGFGGNQPQHF.

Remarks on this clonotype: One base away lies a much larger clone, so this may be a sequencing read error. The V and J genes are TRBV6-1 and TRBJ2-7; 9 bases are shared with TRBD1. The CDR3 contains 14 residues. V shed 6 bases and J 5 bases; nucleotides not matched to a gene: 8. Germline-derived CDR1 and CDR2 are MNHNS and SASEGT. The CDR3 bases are TGTGCCAGCAGCTACAGGGGGCGTTTGCACGAGCAGTACTTC. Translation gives CASSYRGRLHEQYF.

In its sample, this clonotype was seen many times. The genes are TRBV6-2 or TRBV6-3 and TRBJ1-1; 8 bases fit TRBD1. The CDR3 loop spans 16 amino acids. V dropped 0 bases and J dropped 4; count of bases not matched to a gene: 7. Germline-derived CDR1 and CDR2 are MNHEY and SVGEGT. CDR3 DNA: TGTGCCAGCAGTTACTCGGCAGGGGGCGAGGGCACTGAAGCTTTCTTT. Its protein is CASSYSAGGEGTEAFF.

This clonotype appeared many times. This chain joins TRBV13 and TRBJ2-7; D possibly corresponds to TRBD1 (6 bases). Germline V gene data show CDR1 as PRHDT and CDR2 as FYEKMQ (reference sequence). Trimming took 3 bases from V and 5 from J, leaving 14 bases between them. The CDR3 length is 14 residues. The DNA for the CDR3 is TGTGCCAGCAGCTTCAACAGGGCCCTAGACGAGCAGTACTTC. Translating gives CASSFNRALDEQYF.

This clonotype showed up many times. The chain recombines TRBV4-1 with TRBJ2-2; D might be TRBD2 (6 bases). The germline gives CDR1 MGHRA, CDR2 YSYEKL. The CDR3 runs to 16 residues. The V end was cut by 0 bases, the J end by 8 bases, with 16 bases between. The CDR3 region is CASSQDQGLRIGELFF. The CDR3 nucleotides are TGCGCCAGCAGCCAAGATCAGGGACTTCGGATTGGGGAGCTGTTTTTT.

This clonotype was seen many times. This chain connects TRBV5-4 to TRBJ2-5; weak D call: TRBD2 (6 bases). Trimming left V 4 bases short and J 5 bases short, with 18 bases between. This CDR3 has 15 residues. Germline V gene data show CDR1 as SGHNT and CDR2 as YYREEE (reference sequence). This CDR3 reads CASSNRLGDLETQYF. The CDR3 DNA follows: TGTGCCAGCAGCAACAGACTAGGAGATCTGGAGACCCAGTACTTC. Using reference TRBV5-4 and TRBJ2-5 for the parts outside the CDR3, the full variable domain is ETGVTQSPTHLIKTRGQQVTLRCSSQSGHNTVSWYQQALGQGPQFIFQYYREEENGRGNFPPRFSGLQFPNYSSELNVNALELDDSALYLCASSNRLGDLETQYFGPGTRLLVL.

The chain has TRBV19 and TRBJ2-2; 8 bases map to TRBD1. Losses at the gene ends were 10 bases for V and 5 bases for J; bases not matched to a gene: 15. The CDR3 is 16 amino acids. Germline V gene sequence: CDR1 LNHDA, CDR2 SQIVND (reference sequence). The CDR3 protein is CATTQDRALYTGELFF. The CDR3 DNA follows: TGTGCCACAACACAGGACAGGGCGTTGTATACCGGGGAGCTGTTTTTT.

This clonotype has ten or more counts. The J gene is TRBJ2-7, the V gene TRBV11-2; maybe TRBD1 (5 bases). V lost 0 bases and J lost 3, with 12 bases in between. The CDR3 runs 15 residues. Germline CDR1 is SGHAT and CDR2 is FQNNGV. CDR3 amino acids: CASSLDRMGLYEQYF. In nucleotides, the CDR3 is TGTGCCAGCAGCTTAGATCGGATGGGGCTCTACGAGCAGTACTTC.

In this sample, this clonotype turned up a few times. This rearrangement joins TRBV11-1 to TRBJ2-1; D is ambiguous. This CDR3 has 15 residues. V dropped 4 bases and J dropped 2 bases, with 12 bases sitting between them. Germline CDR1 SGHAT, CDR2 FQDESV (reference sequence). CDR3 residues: CASSSKGSTYNEQFF. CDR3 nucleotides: TGTGCCAGCAGCTCTAAGGGTTCAACCTACAATGAGCAGTTCTTC. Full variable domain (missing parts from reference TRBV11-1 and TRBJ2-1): EAEVAQSPRYKITEKSQAVAFWCDPISGHATLYWYRQILGQGPELLVQFQDESVVDDSQLPKDRFSAERLKGVDSTLKIQPAELGDSAMYLCASSSKGSTYNEQFFGPGTRLTVL.

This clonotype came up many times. In DNA, the CDR3 is TGTGCCACCGACCGGGAAATGTGTCAGCCCCAGCATTTT. It translates to CATDREMCQPQHF. The chain recombines TRBV12-3 or TRBV12-4 with TRBJ1-5, with unresolved D. V was shortened by 10 bases and J by 6 bases, with 16 bases between the two germline ends. This CDR3 is 13 amino acids long.

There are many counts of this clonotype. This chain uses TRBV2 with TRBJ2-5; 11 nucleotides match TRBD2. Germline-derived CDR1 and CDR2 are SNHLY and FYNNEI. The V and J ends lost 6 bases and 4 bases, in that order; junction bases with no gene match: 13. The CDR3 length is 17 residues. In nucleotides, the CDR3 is TGTGCCAGCAGCCATTCACTAGCGGGGGATCGCGGAGAGACCCAGTACTTC. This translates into CASSHSLAGDRGETQYF.

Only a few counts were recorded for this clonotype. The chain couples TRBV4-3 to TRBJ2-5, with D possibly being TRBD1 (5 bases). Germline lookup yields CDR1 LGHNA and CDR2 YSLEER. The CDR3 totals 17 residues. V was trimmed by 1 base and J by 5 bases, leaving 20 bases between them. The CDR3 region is CASSQARTVQGTETQYF. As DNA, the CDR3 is TGCGCCAGCAGCCAAGCTAGGACGGTCCAGGGAACGGAGACCCAGTACTTC.

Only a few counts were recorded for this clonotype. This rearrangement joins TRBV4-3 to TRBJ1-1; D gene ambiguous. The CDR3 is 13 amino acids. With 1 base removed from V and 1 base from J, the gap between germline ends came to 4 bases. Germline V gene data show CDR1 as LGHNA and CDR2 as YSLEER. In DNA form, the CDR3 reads TGCGCCAGCAGCCAAGGACCGAACACTGAAGCTTTCTTT. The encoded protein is CASSQGPNTEAFF.

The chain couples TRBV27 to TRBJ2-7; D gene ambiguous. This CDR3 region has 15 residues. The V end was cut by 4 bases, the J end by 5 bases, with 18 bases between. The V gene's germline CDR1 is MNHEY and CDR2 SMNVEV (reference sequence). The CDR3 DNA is TGTGCCAGCAGTTCCTCTCGGTTCCCCCCCGACGAGCAGTACTTC. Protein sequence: CASSSSRFPPDEQYF.

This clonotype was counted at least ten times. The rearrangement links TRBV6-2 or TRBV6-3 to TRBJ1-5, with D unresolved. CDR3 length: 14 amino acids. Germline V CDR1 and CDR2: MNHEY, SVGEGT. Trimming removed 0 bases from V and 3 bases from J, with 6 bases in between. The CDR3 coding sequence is TGTGCCAGCAGTTACTCCAACCTCAATCAGCCCCAGCATTTT. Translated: CASSYSNLNQPQHF.

CDR3 nucleotide sequence: TGCAGCGTTACCCCAGCAGGGGCTGGAAACACCATATATTTT. It is translated as CSVTPAGAGNTIYF. The V gene is TRBV29-1, the J gene TRBJ1-3, with D possibly being TRBD1 (6 bases). The ends were cut back, 5 bases at V and 2 bases at J, with 13 bases in the middle. CDR1 and CDR2 from the germline V gene are SQVTM and ANQGSEA. The CDR3 is made up of 14 amino acids.

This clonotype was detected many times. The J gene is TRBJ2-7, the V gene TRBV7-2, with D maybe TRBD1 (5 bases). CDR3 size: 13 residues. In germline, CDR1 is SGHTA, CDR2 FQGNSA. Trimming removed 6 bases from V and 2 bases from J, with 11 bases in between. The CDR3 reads CASRATETYEQYF. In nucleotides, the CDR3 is TGTGCCAGCAGGGCGACAGAGACCTACGAGCAGTACTTC. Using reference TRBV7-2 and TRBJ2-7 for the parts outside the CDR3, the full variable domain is GAGVSQSPSNKVTEKGKDVELRCDPISGHTALYWYRQSLGQGLEFLIYFQGNSAPDKSGLPSDRFSAERTGGSVSTLTIQRTQQEDSAVYLCASRATETYEQYFGPGTRLTVT.

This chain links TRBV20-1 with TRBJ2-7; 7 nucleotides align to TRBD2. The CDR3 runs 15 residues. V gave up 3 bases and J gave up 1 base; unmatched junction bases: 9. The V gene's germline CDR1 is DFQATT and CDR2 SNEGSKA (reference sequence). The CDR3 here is CSASIGRGSSYEQYF. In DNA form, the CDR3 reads TGCAGTGCTAGTATAGGGCGGGGGTCTTCCTACGAGCAGTACTTC.

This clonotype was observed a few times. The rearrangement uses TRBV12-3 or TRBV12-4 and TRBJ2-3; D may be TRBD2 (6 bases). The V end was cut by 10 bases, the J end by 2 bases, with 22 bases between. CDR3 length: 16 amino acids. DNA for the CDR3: TGTGCCACATACGTTGAGGGCGGGGAGGCCACAGATACGCAGTATTTT. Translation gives CATYVEGGEATDTQYF.

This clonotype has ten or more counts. In DNA, the CDR3 is TGTGCCAGCAGTTTCAGGACTAGCTCCTACTCCTACAATGAGCAGTTCTTC. The encoded protein is CASSFRTSSYSYNEQFF. V usage is TRBV6-5 and J usage is TRBJ2-1; TRBD2 aligns across 8 bases. This CDR3 is built from 17 residues. Germline V gene data show CDR1 as MNHEY and CDR2 as SVGAGI. Germline trimming cut 4 bases from V and 0 bases from J; bases unmatched to any gene: 8.